The 15 T cell receptor beta chains below come from one sample, sequenced in a study of T cells in Graves' hyperthyroidism and ophthalmopathy. The source material, RNA transcripts, was used to amplify TCR beta CDR3 regions. RT-PCR in the first round (using the HTBI primer set) targeted the TCR CDR3. TCRdb re-called the multiplex PCR reads through MiXCR, storing one row per CDR3 protein. This table holds 450,000 to 700,000 distinct CDR3 sequences, roughly 50% found once. Sequences were obtained from peripheral blood or thyroid tissue (not recorded which). These receptors were obtained from a woman aged 18-29 years with Graves' hyperthyroidism.

The chain uses TRBV6-1 and TRBJ2-7, with a tentative D call TRBD2 (6 bases). The germline gives CDR1 MNHNS, CDR2 SASEGT. Deletions cut 7 bases from V and 7 bases from J, with 20 bases between. CDR3 length: 14 amino acids. The CDR3 bases are TGTGCCAGCACCAGACTAGTTACGGCAGGGGAGCAGTACTTC. The encoded protein is CASTRLVTAGEQYF.

This clonotype was seen at least ten times. The chain joins TRBV2 to TRBJ1-1; 8 bases map to TRBD1. The trim removed 2 bases at V and 1 base at J, leaving 3 bases unmatched. The CDR3 length is 15 residues. Germline V gives CDR1 SNHLY, CDR2 FYNNEI. The CDR3 DNA follows: TGTGCCAGCAGTGAACAGGGGGCGGCGAACACTGAAGCTTTCTTT. Encoded protein: CASSEQGAANTEAFF.

The chain is built from TRBV6-2 or TRBV6-3 and TRBJ2-7; D possibly corresponds to TRBD2 (5 bases). The CDR3 is 14 amino acids. Germline V lookup: CDR1 MNHEY, CDR2 SVGEGT. Trimming pared 5 bases from V and 2 bases from J, leaving 13 bases between. The CDR3 sequence: CASSEKAEAYEQYF. In nucleotides, the CDR3 is TGTGCCAGCAGTGAAAAAGCGGAAGCCTACGAGCAGTACTTC.

The V gene is TRBV12-3 or TRBV12-4, the J gene TRBJ2-7; 8 positions match TRBD2. J lost 5 bases, V lost 6 bases, and 9 bases had no gene match. This CDR3 contains 14 residues. As DNA, the CDR3 is TGTGCCAGCAGCCTCGGGGGGGCTCTGGACGAGCAGTACTTC. This codes for CASSLGGALDEQYF.

V usage is TRBV19 and J usage is TRBJ2-3; no clear D gene. The CDR3 totals 15 residues. V was shortened by 3 bases and J by 0 bases, with 10 bases between the two germline ends. Looked up from germline, CDR1 is LNHDA and CDR2 is SQIVND (reference sequence). Here the CDR3 DNA reads TGTGCCAGTAGTATGTACTTTGCTAGCACAGATACGCAGTATTTT. As protein: CASSMYFASTDTQYF.

This chain uses TRBV7-6 with TRBJ2-7, with 7 bases matching TRBD1. The germline gives CDR1 SGHVS, CDR2 FNYEAQ. V lost 5 bases, J lost 3 bases, and 7 bases stayed unmatched. The CDR3 has 14 amino acids. CDR3 in amino acids: CASSRQTGDYEQYF. The CDR3 DNA reads TGTGCCAGCAGCCGACAAACAGGGGACTACGAGCAGTACTTC.

With regard to this clonotype: The germline gene is not matched at one end of the junction; a read error may be the cause. The genes are TRBV7-3 and TRBJ2-7, with D unresolved. Germline V lookup: CDR1 SGHTA, CDR2 FQGTGA. This CDR3 spans 14 amino acids. The DNA of the CDR3 is TGTGCCAGCAGCCCAGCGAACCGCCCCTACGAGCAGTGCTTC. This sequence encodes CASSPANRPYEQCF. The full variable domain, with the rest looked up from reference TRBV7-3 and TRBJ2-7, is GAGVSQTPSNKVTEKGKYVELRCDPISGHTALYWYRQSLGQGPEFLIYFQGTGAADDSGLPNDRFFAVRPEGSVSTLKIQRTERGDSAVYLCASSPANRPYEQCFGPGTRLTVT.

This clonotype has ten or more counts. The CDR3 DNA is TGCGCCAGCAGCGCGGACAGGGGGCGTGCCTACGAGCAGTACTTC. Amino acid sequence: CASSADRGRAYEQYF. The chain carries TRBV5-1 and TRBJ2-7; 11 bases map to TRBD1. This CDR3 is built from 15 residues. V trimming: 4 bases; J trimming: 2 bases; junction bases outside the gene matches: 5. The germline V gene encodes CDR1 SGHRS and CDR2 YFSETQ.

The V gene is TRBV10-3, the J gene TRBJ2-7; 12 bases are shared with TRBD2. Germline CDR1 reads ENHRY; CDR2 reads SYGVKD. This CDR3 spans 17 amino acids. Trimming removed 6 bases from V and 3 bases from J; junction bases left unmatched: 12. The CDR3 here is CAISSKSSLAGGYEQYF. The CDR3 nucleotides read TGTGCCATCAGCTCCAAAAGCTCACTAGCGGGAGGCTACGAGCAGTACTTC.

This clonotype was observed many times. V is TRBV12-3 or TRBV12-4 and J is TRBJ1-4; weak D call: TRBD1 (6 bases). The CDR3 runs to 16 residues. V was trimmed by 5 bases and J by 3 bases, leaving 16 bases between them. The CDR3 region is CASSNRQVEANEKLFF. CDR3 DNA sequence: TGTGCCAGCAGTAACCGACAGGTAGAAGCTAATGAAAAACTGTTTTTT.

Turning to this clonotype: Without the conserved terminal phenylalanine or tryptophan, this CDR3 likely stems from a read error. No DNA is shown, since the ends of the CDR3 on it are uncertain; the CDR3 is the one TCRdb lists. This chain uses TRBV20-1 with TRBJ1-5. The CDR3 numbers 8 amino acids, ends counted. Germline V gene data show CDR1 as DFQATT and CDR2 as SNEGSKA (reference sequence). The CDR3 protein is CSASGTSV.

This clonotype was picked up many times. This rearrangement joins TRBV7-2 to TRBJ2-7; maybe TRBD2 (6 bases). Germline V CDR1 and CDR2: SGHTA, FQGNSA. The length of the CDR3 is 14 residues. The V end was cut by 4 bases, the J end by 7 bases, with 17 bases between. The CDR3 DNA reads as TGTGCCAGCAGCTCGTTAAGGGCGGGAATAGAGCAGTACTTC. It translates to CASSSLRAGIEQYF.

The chain has TRBV7-6 and TRBJ2-3, with D tentatively TRBD2 (5 bases). The CDR3 runs to 14 residues. Per germline, CDR1 SGHVS and CDR2 FNYEAQ. The germline V and J ends were trimmed by 5 bases and 3 bases, with 12 bases remaining between them. CDR3 sequence reads: CASSDGERTDTQYF. The CDR3 DNA is TGTGCCAGCAGCGACGGTGAGCGGACAGATACGCAGTATTTT.

V is TRBV20-1 and J is TRBJ2-7, with 9 bases matching TRBD2. Germline CDR1 reads DFQATT; CDR2 reads SNEGSKA (reference sequence). V shed 0 bases and J 1 base; nucleotides not matched to a gene: 4. This CDR3 comprises 15 residues. CDR3 amino acids: CSARDGLAGSYEQYF. DNA for the CDR3: TGCAGTGCTAGAGATGGGCTAGCGGGATCCTACGAGCAGTACTTC.

Ten or more counts support this clonotype. The rearrangement links TRBV24-1 to TRBJ1-2; maybe TRBD1 (6 bases). The ends were cut back, 3 bases at V and 1 base at J, with 11 bases in the middle. The germline V gene has CDR1 KGHDR and CDR2 SFDVKD. There are 15 residues in the CDR3. CDR3: CATSDPGAVNYGYTF. Written as DNA, the CDR3 is TGTGCCACCAGTGATCCAGGGGCCGTTAACTATGGCTACACCTTC.